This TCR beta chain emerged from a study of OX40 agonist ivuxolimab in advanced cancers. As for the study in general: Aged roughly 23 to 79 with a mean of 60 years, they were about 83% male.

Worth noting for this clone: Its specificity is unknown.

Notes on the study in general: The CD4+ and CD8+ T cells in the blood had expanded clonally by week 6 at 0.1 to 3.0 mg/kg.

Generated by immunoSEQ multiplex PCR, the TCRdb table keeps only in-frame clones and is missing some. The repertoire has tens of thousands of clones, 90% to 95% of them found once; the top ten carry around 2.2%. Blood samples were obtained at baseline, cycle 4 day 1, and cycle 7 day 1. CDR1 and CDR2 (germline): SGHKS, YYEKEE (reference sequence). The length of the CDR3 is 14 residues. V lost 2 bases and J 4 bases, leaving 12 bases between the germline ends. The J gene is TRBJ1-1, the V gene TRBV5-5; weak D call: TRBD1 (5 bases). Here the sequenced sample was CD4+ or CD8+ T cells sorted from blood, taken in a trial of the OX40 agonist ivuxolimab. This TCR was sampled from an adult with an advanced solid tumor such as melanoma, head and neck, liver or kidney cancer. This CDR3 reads CASSFQTASTEAFF. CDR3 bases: TGTGCCAGCAGCTTTCAGACAGCGAGCACTGAAGCTTTCTTT.